The sequence of this T cell receptor beta chain was determined in a study of blood T cells in healthy people across ages. Whole-study findings and limits: Age showed a roughly linear inverse relationship with TCR beta diversity per million T cells. Underestimates were what the diversity estimates from one million T cells were considered to be. A greater number of naive CD4+ cells and higher diversity distinguished long-lived donors from aged donors.

Whenever a sample was processed, at least 6.5 million PBMCs were isolated. The table lists this clonotype with many counts. Its specificity is unknown. Germline V gene data show CDR1 as MDHEN and CDR2 as SYDVKM. The CDR3 has 12 amino acids. V was shortened by 7 bases and J by 3 bases, with 10 bases between the two germline ends. Together with a sample-barcoded 5' primer, a J-beta primer mix was included in a second PCR lasting about 6 to 11 cycles. TCRdb re-analysed the 5' RACE reads in MiXCR, keeping a single row per CDR3 protein. The sample has fewer than 800,000 distinct CDR3 sequences, 32% seen once.

The sequence was obtained from a woman older than 75 in good health. Sequencing was carried out using blood. The chain carries TRBV28 and TRBJ2-7; the D gene is possibly TRBD2 (6 bases). CDR3 sequence: CASKSGVYEQYF. The CDR3 coding sequence is TGTGCCAGCAAATCGGGGGTCTACGAGCAGTACTTC. Complete variable domain (other parts from reference TRBV28 and TRBJ2-7): DVKVTQSSRYLVKRTGEKVFLECVQDMDHENMFWYRQDPGLGLRLIYFSYDVKMKEKGDIPEGYSVSREKKERFSLILESASTNQTSMYLCASKSGVYEQYFGPGTRLTVT.